The 26 T cell receptor beta chains presented below share a single source sample, sequenced in a study of control samples from healthy donors and cancer patients. Method: immunoSEQ multiplex PCR; TCRdb's copy keeps in-frame clones and lacks some. The sample yields some 70,000 clones, about 83% seen once. Specimen: blood. These receptors were collected from a man aged 60-69 years in good health.

This chain uses TRBV24-1 with TRBJ2-3; 14 nucleotides line up with TRBD2. Germline trimming cut 3 bases from V and 4 bases from J; bases unmatched to any gene: 8. Germline assignment: CDR1 KGHDR and CDR2 SFDVKD. The length of the CDR3 is 18 residues. CDR3 sequence (DNA): TGTGCCACCAGTGATCCAGGGACTAGCGGGAGTGTGGCAGATACGCAGTATTTT. This encodes CATSDPGTSGSVADTQYF.

Points on this clone: Other DNA sequences in the sample encode the same CDR3. The chain has TRBV5-4 and TRBJ2-2; 10 nucleotides match TRBD1. The CDR3 extends over 14 amino acids. The germline gives CDR1 SGHNT, CDR2 YYREEE (reference sequence). V lost 5 bases and J lost 8; bases outside the gene matches: 6. CDR3 loop: CASRAGQGKGELFF. The CDR3 coding sequence is TGTGCCAGCAGAGCGGGACAGGGGAAGGGGGAGCTGTTTTTT.

In this sample, this clone turned up a few times. The chain recombines TRBV5-1 with TRBJ1-2; D not certain. CDR1 is SGHRS and CDR2 is YFSETQ in the germline V gene. The CDR3 is 13 residues long. V gave up 6 bases and J gave up 0 bases, with 9 bases separating them. CDR3 residues: CASTRDPNYGYTF. Here the CDR3 DNA reads TGCGCCAGCACACGGGATCCTAACTATGGCTACACCTTC. Variable domain in full (rest from reference TRBV5-1 and TRBJ1-2): KAGVTQTPRYLIKTRGQQVTLSCSPISGHRSVSWYQQTPGQGLQFLFEYFSETQRNKGNFPGRFSGRQFSNSRSEMNVSTLELGDSALYLCASTRDPNYGYTFGSGTRLTVV.

The V gene is TRBV19, the J gene TRBJ2-2; 9 nucleotides agree with TRBD2. This CDR3 contains 16 residues. The germline gives CDR1 LNHDA, CDR2 SQIVND (reference sequence). V shed 9 bases, J shed 5 bases, and the junction held 13 bases outside the gene matches. This chain's CDR3 is CASGLAMEVGTGELFF. CDR3 in DNA: TGTGCCAGCGGACTAGCGATGGAGGTGGGGACCGGGGAGCTGTTTTTT.

The rearrangement joins TRBV6-5 to TRBJ1-5; D gene uncertain. The germline CDR1 and CDR2 sequences are MNHEY and SVGAGI. V was cut by 6 bases and J by 5 bases, with 11 bases left in between. This CDR3 has 13 amino acids. CDR3 protein: CASSSRPDQPQHF. The CDR3 region has the DNA TGTGCCAGCAGCAGCAGGCCTGATCAGCCCCAGCATTTT.

The chain is built from TRBV28 and TRBJ2-6; TRBD2 might be the D (5 bases). V lost 3 bases and J lost 4, with 13 bases in between. This CDR3 has 16 amino acids. Germline V gene sequence: CDR1 MDHEN, CDR2 SYDVKM. The CDR3 here is CASSFGRAGGANVLTF. CDR3 bases: TGTGCCAGCAGTTTCGGAAGGGCGGGCGGGGCCAACGTCCTGACTTTC. The full variable domain, rest sourced from reference TRBV28 and TRBJ2-6, is DVKVTQSSRYLVKRTGEKVFLECVQDMDHENMFWYRQDPGLGLRLIYFSYDVKMKEKGDIPEGYSVSREKKERFSLILESASTNQTSMYLCASSFGRAGGANVLTFGAGSRLTVL.

Details on this clone: Other DNA sequences from this sample encode an identical CDR3 as well. The V call is TRBV28, the J call TRBJ2-7; 10 bases align to TRBD2. This CDR3 contains 15 residues. Trimming removed 6 bases from V and 2 bases from J; junction bases left unmatched: 7. Germline assignment: CDR1 MDHEN and CDR2 SYDVKM. CDR3 sequence reads: CASSRGGTSAYEQYF. The CDR3 coding sequence is TGTGCCAGCAGCCGCGGCGGGACTAGCGCCTACGAGCAGTACTTC.

The chain has TRBV2 and TRBJ2-5; maybe TRBD2 (7 bases). V was clipped by 6 bases and J by 4 bases, with 18 bases between them. Per germline, CDR1 SNHLY and CDR2 FYNNEI. The CDR3 consists of 15 residues. In DNA form, the CDR3 reads TGTGCCAGCAGGGGGGGCGGGAGCAGAAGAGAGACCCAGTACTTC. The encoded protein is CASRGGGSRRETQYF.

This chain joins TRBV2 and TRBJ2-1, with TRBD2 identical over 10 bases. With V trimmed by 7 bases and J by 5 bases, 8 bases remained unmatched. There are 15 residues in the CDR3. CDR1 and CDR2 (germline): SNHLY, FYNNEI. CDR3 loop: CASTQIAGGNNEQFF. In nucleotides, the CDR3 is TGTGCCAGCACCCAAATAGCGGGAGGAAACAATGAGCAGTTCTTC. Looking up the rest from reference TRBV2 and TRBJ2-1 gives the full variable domain: EPEVTQTPSHQVTQMGQEVILRCVPISNHLYFYWYRQILGQKVEFLVSFYNNEISEKSEIFDDQFSVERPDGSNFTLKIRSTKLEDSAMYFCASTQIAGGNNEQFFGPGTRLTVL.

The chain has TRBV7-9 and TRBJ2-7; D gene uncertain. Trimming left V 5 bases short and J 2 bases short, with 10 bases between. The CDR3 length is 13 residues. Germline V CDR1 and CDR2: SEHNR, FQNEAQ (reference sequence). Here the CDR3 reads CASSPRAAYEQYF. DNA of the CDR3: TGTGCCAGCAGCCCCCGGGCAGCCTACGAGCAGTACTTC.

The J gene is TRBJ1-1, the V gene TRBV16; maybe TRBD1 (6 bases). CDR1 is KGHSY and CDR2 is FQNENV in the germline V gene. Trimming shortened V by 4 bases and J by 1 base, and 13 bases separated the two germline ends. This CDR3 region has 15 residues. The DNA for the CDR3 is TGTGCCAGCAGCCCCGCCGACAGGTGGAACACTGAAGCTTTCTTT. This sequence encodes CASSPADRWNTEAFF.

This clone was observed a single time. J is TRBJ1-3 and V is TRBV2; 8 bases align to TRBD1. Per the germline V gene, CDR1 is SNHLY and CDR2 is FYNNEI. The CDR3 extends over 15 amino acids. The V segment lost 7 bases and the J segment 4 bases; nucleotides outside the gene matches: 9. DNA for the CDR3: TGTGCCAGCACCGAACAGGGGGTGGGAGGAAACACCATATATTTT. Its protein is CASTEQGVGGNTIYF.

V and J are TRBV7-3 and TRBJ2-5; the D gene could be TRBD1 or TRBD2 (5 bases each). Germline V CDR1 and CDR2: SGHTA, FQGTGA. The CDR3 is made up of 14 amino acids. V lost 1 base to trimming and J lost 4 bases, with 10 bases between them. The CDR3 loop is CASSLMGTGETQYF. The DNA for the CDR3 is TGTGCCAGCAGCTTAATGGGGACCGGAGAGACCCAGTACTTC.

The DNA for the CDR3 is TGTGCCAGTAGTTCGCTTTCCGGGACTGGGGATACGCAGTATTTT. This sequence encodes CASSSLSGTGDTQYF. This sequence joins TRBV19 and TRBJ2-3, with a tentative D call TRBD2 (6 bases). Per germline, CDR1 LNHDA and CDR2 SQIVND (reference sequence). V was pared by 5 bases and J by 6 bases, with 18 bases between. The CDR3 length is 15 residues.

V usage is TRBV6-2 or TRBV6-3 and J usage is TRBJ2-5; weak D call: TRBD2 (6 bases). Germline V lookup: CDR1 MNHEY, CDR2 SVGEGT. Trimming left V 5 bases short and J 3 bases short, with 16 bases between. This CDR3 comprises 15 residues. As DNA, the CDR3 is TGTGCCAGCAGTCTAACGGGACGGACTAAAGAGACCCAGTACTTC. It encodes CASSLTGRTKETQYF.

The V and J genes are TRBV29-1 and TRBJ2-2; no reliable D call. The CDR3 totals 14 residues. Germline V gene data show CDR1 as SQVTM and CDR2 as ANQGSEA. Trimming removed 0 bases at V and 4 bases at J, with 9 bases between. CDR3 in amino acids: CSVEDLESTGELFF. Here the CDR3 DNA reads TGCAGCGTTGAAGATCTGGAATCCACCGGGGAGCTGTTTTTT.

The chain carries TRBV30 and TRBJ2-2; D not certain. Germline V lookup: CDR1 GTSNPN, CDR2 SVGIG (reference sequence). The CDR3 runs 15 residues. V lost 0 bases, J lost 3 bases, and 11 bases lay in between. The CDR3 DNA reads as TGTGCCTGGAGTGTACTGTCCAGCTACACCGGGGAGCTGTTTTTT. This encodes CAWSVLSSYTGELFF.

The chain couples TRBV2 to TRBJ2-3; D unresolved. Trimming took 2 bases from V and 2 from J, leaving 8 bases between them. The germline V gene has CDR1 SNHLY and CDR2 FYNNEI. The CDR3 is made up of 14 amino acids. The CDR3 DNA is TGTGCCAGCAGTGAACAAGGTCTCACAGATACGCAGTATTTT. Translating gives CASSEQGLTDTQYF.

This chain connects TRBV5-1 to TRBJ2-7; the match to TRBD1 covers 8 bases. V gave up 7 bases and J gave up 4 bases; unmatched junction bases: 13. The CDR3 length is 15 residues. CDR1 and CDR2 (germline): SGHRS, YFSETQ. CDR3: CASSGRQGARYEQYF. The CDR3 DNA is TGCGCCAGCTCTGGGAGGCAGGGGGCGAGGTACGAGCAGTACTTC.

This sequence joins TRBV4-2 and TRBJ2-1; D unclear. CDR1 LGHNA and CDR2 YNFKEQ come from the germline V gene. The CDR3 consists of 17 residues. The V end was cut by 5 bases, the J end by 0 bases, with 17 bases between. The CDR3 nucleotides read TGTGCCAGCAGCGCCGAACCAGCGACAACCTCCTACAATGAGCAGTTCTTC. It encodes CASSAEPATTSYNEQFF.

V is TRBV7-9 and J is TRBJ2-5, with a tentative D call TRBD2 (5 bases). V was cut by 6 bases and J by 1 base, with 12 bases left in between. Germline CDR1 and CDR2: SEHNR and FQNEAQ (reference sequence). The CDR3 has 14 residues. This CDR3 is CASRNSSSQETQYF. As DNA, the CDR3 is TGTGCCAGCAGGAACTCTAGCTCCCAAGAGACCCAGTACTTC.

This chain links TRBV4-3 with TRBJ2-4; 12 bases fit TRBD2. The CDR3 consists of 19 residues. With 1 base clipped from V and 6 bases from J, the junction kept 13 bases outside the gene matches. The germline V gene has CDR1 LGHNA and CDR2 YSLEER. CDR3 bases: TGCGCCAGCAGCCAAGCACCATTAAGACTAGCGGGAGTGGGAAACATTCAGTACTTC. Residues: CASSQAPLRLAGVGNIQYF.

Only one count was recorded for this clone. The chain has TRBV4-1 and TRBJ2-1; D perhaps matches TRBD1 (6 bases). The V gene's germline CDR1 is MGHRA and CDR2 YSYEKL. The CDR3 consists of 16 residues. Trimming took 0 bases from V and 1 from J, leaving 10 bases between them. The CDR3 reads CASSQDQGFSYNEQFF. The CDR3 nucleotides read TGCGCCAGCAGCCAAGATCAGGGGTTTTCCTACAATGAGCAGTTCTTC.

This clone was seen once. V gene TRBV18 combines with J gene TRBJ2-7; 7 nucleotides agree with TRBD1. This CDR3 is built from 14 residues. CDR1 is KGHSH and CDR2 is LQKENI in the germline V gene. Unmatched junction bases numbered 5, after V lost 3 bases and J lost 3 bases. DNA of the CDR3: TGTGCCAGCTCACCCCCGGGACAGAGCTACGAGCAGTACTTC. Encoded protein: CASSPPGQSYEQYF.

CDR3 sequence (DNA): TGTGCCAGCAGCTCTACCGGGCCGCGAAATTTATACAATGAGCAGTTCTTC. It yields the protein CASSSTGPRNLYNEQFF. The J gene is TRBJ2-1, the V gene TRBV7-2; no firm D call. CDR3 length: 17 residues. V lost 4 bases, J lost 4 bases, and 20 bases lay in between. The germline gives CDR1 SGHTA, CDR2 FQGNSA.

This clone was detected only once. The chain combines TRBV7-2 with TRBJ2-7, with 7 bases identical to TRBD1. Looked up from germline, CDR1 is SGHTA and CDR2 is FQGNSA. CDR3 size: 14 residues. The J segment lost 1 base and the V segment lost 5 bases, leaving 5 bases of the junction unmatched. DNA of the CDR3: TGTGCCAGCAGCCCACAGGGGCGATCCTACGAGCAGTACTTC. It codes for CASSPQGRSYEQYF.